Each of the 30 T cell receptor beta chains below was sequenced from the same sample in a study of molecular identifiers for immune sequencing clone quantification. MiXCR was run by TCRdb on the PCR reads, yielding one entry per CDR3 protein. The data hold a few hundred thousand distinct CDR3 sequences, with about 23% observed a single time. Sequencing was done on a sample of naive CD8+ T cells from blood, with Jurkat cell RNA spiked in. Subset given: FACS-sorted CD8+CD4-CCR7+CD45RA+ naive T cells. All receptors come from a human donor in good health. Some libraries in this study had Jurkat cell RNA spiked in.

In this sample, this clonotype turned up a few times. The J gene is TRBJ1-1, the V gene TRBV13; 7 bases line up with TRBD1. CDR1 is PRHDT and CDR2 is FYEKMQ in the germline V gene (reference sequence). After removal of 3 bases from V and 0 bases from J, the junction contained 7 bases not matched to a gene. This CDR3 comprises 16 residues. CDR3 amino acids: CASSFGTELMNTEAFF. The CDR3 DNA reads as TGTGCCAGCAGCTTTGGGACAGAGCTTATGAACACTGAAGCTTTCTTT.

This clonotype was seen at least ten times. The chain recombines TRBV7-9 with TRBJ2-1, with D perhaps given as TRBD1 or TRBD2 (5 bases each). The CDR3 covers 14 residues. V gave up 8 bases and J gave up 7 bases, with 18 bases separating them. Germline V gene data show CDR1 as SEHNR and CDR2 as FQNEAQ (reference sequence). The chain's CDR3 is CASRTGTEFNEQFF. The CDR3 nucleotides are TGTGCCAGCCGGACCGGGACCGAGTTTAATGAGCAGTTCTTC. The whole variable domain, filled in from reference TRBV7-9 and TRBJ2-1, reads DTGVSQNPRHKITKRGQNVTFRCDPISEHNRLYWYRQTLGQGPEFLTYFQNEAQLEKSRLLSDRFSAERPKGSFSTLEIQRTEQGDSAMYLCASRTGTEFNEQFFGPGTRLTVL.

This clonotype was picked up many times. The chain uses TRBV30 and TRBJ1-5; TRBD1 is a possible D gene (5 bases). The CDR3 has 14 residues. Germline CDR1 is GTSNPN and CDR2 is SVGIG (reference sequence). Trimming stripped 1 base from V and 2 bases from J, with 9 bases between. The chain's CDR3 is CAWSGGVGNQPQHF. In nucleotides, the CDR3 is TGTGCCTGGAGTGGAGGGGTAGGCAATCAGCCCCAGCATTTT. Together with reference TRBV30 and TRBJ1-5, the CDR3 gives the full variable domain: SQTIHQWPATLVQPVGSPLSLECTVEGTSNPNLYWYRQAAGRGLQLLFYSVGIGQISSEVPQNLSASRPQDRQFILSSKKLLLSDSGFYLCAWSGGVGNQPQHFGDGTRLSIL.

The sample holds a few counts of this clonotype. The rearrangement uses TRBV11-2 and TRBJ2-3; D is perhaps TRBD2 (6 bases). Germline V gene lookup returns CDR1 SGHAT and CDR2 FQNNGV. With 0 bases removed from V and 1 base from J, the gap between germline ends came to 8 bases. This CDR3 is built from 15 residues. The CDR3 DNA is TGTGCCAGCAGCTTAGAAGCTAGCGGCACAGATACGCAGTATTTT. Amino acids: CASSLEASGTDTQYF.

For this clonotype: An end of the junction does not agree with germline; a read error may underlie this. CDR3 nucleotide sequence: TGCGCCAGCAGCCCAGGACAGGGGCACACTGAAGCTTCCTTT. Protein product: CASSPGQGHTEASF. This chain joins TRBV4-3 and TRBJ1-1; 9 bases match TRBD1. The CDR3 totals 14 residues. The germline V gene has CDR1 LGHNA and CDR2 YSLEER.

V and J are TRBV4-1 and TRBJ1-1, with D hard to call. CDR3 size: 17 residues. Trimming stripped 0 bases from V and 8 bases from J, with 22 bases between. The V gene's germline CDR1 is MGHRA and CDR2 YSYEKL. The CDR3 region has the DNA TGCGCCAGCAGCCAAGATAGTTCGGGAATTGGGCCTGTCGAAGCTTTCTTT. Translation gives CASSQDSSGIGPVEAFF.

A note on this clonotype: Since the CDR3 does not end with the conserved phenylalanine or tryptophan, this likely comes from a read error. This chain uses TRBV27 with TRBJ2-7, with D perhaps being TRBD1 or TRBD2 (6 bases each). The CDR3 covers 14 residues. With 5 bases removed from V and 2 bases from J, the gap between germline ends came to 13 bases. Germline lookup yields CDR1 MNHEY and CDR2 SMNVEV (reference sequence). As DNA, the CDR3 is TGTGCCAGCAGTGGCGGGACACTCCCCTACGAGCAGTACTCC. It specifies CASSGGTLPYEQYS.

The V gene is TRBV12-3 or TRBV12-4, the J gene TRBJ2-1; tentative D call: TRBD2 (6 bases). V lost 7 bases to trimming and J lost 4 bases, with 14 bases between them. The CDR3 covers 14 residues. The CDR3 region is CASTLATSYNEQFF. CDR3 coding DNA: TGTGCCAGCACCCTAGCGACATCATACAATGAGCAGTTCTTC.

This clonotype was counted a few times. V gene TRBV12-3 or TRBV12-4 combines with J gene TRBJ2-6, with D hard to call. Trimming removed 1 base at V and 0 bases at J, with 4 bases between. The CDR3 runs to 15 residues. The DNA for the CDR3 is TGTGCCAGCAGTTTAGGGCACTCTGGGGCCAACGTCCTGACTTTC. Protein product: CASSLGHSGANVLTF.

The table lists this clonotype with many counts. The rearrangement joins TRBV20-1 to TRBJ1-1; D perhaps matches TRBD1 (5 bases). Germline loops: CDR1 DFQATT, CDR2 SNEGSKA (reference sequence). This CDR3 has 13 residues. V lost 1 base to trimming and J lost 4 bases, with 10 bases between them. CDR3 in amino acids: CSARGYGGTEAFF. CDR3 sequence (DNA): TGCAGTGCTAGAGGTTATGGGGGCACTGAAGCTTTCTTT.

This clonotype was detected ten times or more. The CDR3: CASSPGLAGGDTQYF. Here the CDR3 DNA reads TGCGCCAGCAGCCCCGGACTAGCGGGAGGAGATACGCAGTATTTT. V gene TRBV5-1 combines with J gene TRBJ2-3, with 14 bases fitting TRBD2. With 4 bases clipped from V and 5 bases from J, the junction kept 3 bases outside the gene matches. The CDR3 extends over 15 amino acids. Germline lookup yields CDR1 SGHRS and CDR2 YFSETQ.

This clonotype showed up many times. The chain uses TRBV28 and TRBJ2-3, with unresolved D. In germline, CDR1 is MDHEN, CDR2 SYDVKM. Deletions cut 1 base from V and 2 bases from J, with 10 bases between. The CDR3 sequence is 15 residues long. Here the CDR3 DNA reads TGTGCCAGCAGTTTATACGCGGCAAACACAGATACGCAGTATTTT. It encodes CASSLYAANTDTQYF.

This clonotype was seen a single time. Just one base apart from a much larger clone, this may be a read error. V usage is TRBV7-9 and J usage is TRBJ2-3; 7 nucleotides agree with TRBD2. Germline V CDR1 and CDR2: SEHNR, FQNEAQ (reference sequence). There are 16 residues in the CDR3. CDR3 sequence reads: CASSSYWEGRTDKQYF. As DNA, the CDR3 is TGTGCCAGCAGCTCTTATTGGGAGGGACGCACAGATAAGCAGTATTTT.

Only one count was recorded for this clonotype. It may be a read error: a sequence one base away is much more abundant. This rearrangement joins TRBV6-5 to TRBJ2-7; the D gene is possibly TRBD1 (6 bases). From germline, CDR1 is MNHEY and CDR2 SVGAGI. This CDR3 is 14 amino acids long. V was shortened by 6 bases and J by 2 bases, with 14 bases between the two germline ends. The CDR3 nucleotides are TGTGCCAGCAGGACAGGACCAAGCCCCTACGAGCAGTACTTC. Protein product: CASRTGPSPYEQYF.

The chain links TRBV6-2 or TRBV6-3 to TRBJ2-2; 10 nucleotides align to TRBD1. The CDR3 runs to 16 residues. The V and J ends lost 0 bases and 4 bases, in that order; junction bases with no gene match: 2. Germline CDR1 is MNHEY and CDR2 is SVGEGT. This CDR3 reads CASSYSGQGSTGELFF. In nucleotides, the CDR3 is TGTGCCAGCAGTTACTCGGGACAGGGGTCCACCGGGGAGCTGTTTTTT.

This clonotype was observed at least ten times. The rearrangement links TRBV4-3 to TRBJ2-3; D ambiguous. The germline gives CDR1 LGHNA, CDR2 YSLEER. The CDR3 is made up of 13 amino acids. Trimming left V 5 bases short and J 4 bases short, with 10 bases between. The CDR3 protein is CASSVNWPDTQYF. In nucleotides, the CDR3 is TGCGCCAGCAGCGTAAATTGGCCAGATACGCAGTATTTT.

This clonotype was found a few times. The chain combines TRBV19 with TRBJ1-1; D is undetermined. Trimming stripped 3 bases from V and 8 bases from J, with 10 bases between. Germline V CDR1 and CDR2: LNHDA, SQIVND (reference sequence). The CDR3 consists of 12 residues. The CDR3 DNA reads as TGTGCCAGTAGTATTTGGTTTCTGGAAGCTTTCTTT. Translation gives CASSIWFLEAFF.

This clonotype was counted ten times or more. The rearrangement links TRBV12-5 to TRBJ1-1; D ambiguous. V lost 7 bases and J 4 bases, leaving 19 bases between the germline ends. The CDR3 has 15 residues. From germline, CDR1 is LGHNT and CDR2 FRNRAP. The CDR3 spells CASVEGFVVGTEAFF. The CDR3 coding sequence is TGTGCTAGTGTTGAAGGGTTCGTAGTGGGCACTGAAGCTTTCTTT.

This clonotype was seen ten or more times. The rearrangement uses TRBV29-1 and TRBJ1-5, with 10 bases fitting TRBD1. Trimming cost V 6 bases and J 0 bases; bases outside gene matches: 2. CDR3 length equals 14 residues. Germline-derived CDR1 and CDR2 are SQVTM and ANQGSEA. In nucleotides, the CDR3 is TGCAGCGTATGGACAGGGGGTAGCAATCAGCCCCAGCATTTT. Protein: CSVWTGGSNQPQHF.

This clonotype was seen repeatedly, ten times or more. The chain joins TRBV9 to TRBJ1-5; perhaps TRBD1 as D (5 bases). Germline assignment: CDR1 SGDLS and CDR2 YYNGEE. The CDR3 is 14 amino acids. Trimming took off 0 bases at V and 3 bases at J, with 7 bases between the two ends. CDR3 DNA: TGTGCCAGCAGCGTAGGCAGGGTCAATCAGCCCCAGCATTTT. The encoded protein is CASSVGRVNQPQHF. Complete variable domain (other parts from reference TRBV9 and TRBJ1-5): DSGVTQTPKHLITATGQRVTLRCSPRSGDLSVYWYQQSLDQGLQFLIQYYNGEERAKGNILERFSAQQFPDLHSELNLSSLELGDSALYFCASSVGRVNQPQHFGDGTRLSIL.

This clonotype appeared many times. The chain is built from TRBV29-1 and TRBJ2-4; the match to TRBD2 covers 7 bases. This CDR3 is built from 14 residues. V was pared by 1 base and J by 3 bases, with 3 bases of the junction left unmatched. Germline assignment: CDR1 SQVTM and CDR2 ANQGSEA. This chain's CDR3 is CSVEGGSGKNIQYF. Here the CDR3 DNA reads TGCAGCGTTGAAGGCGGGAGTGGCAAAAACATTCAGTACTTC.

This clonotype was recorded at least ten times. The chain recombines TRBV4-3 with TRBJ1-1; D possibly corresponds to TRBD1 (5 bases). The CDR3 contains 13 residues. Trimming pared 1 base from V and 8 bases from J, leaving 11 bases between. Germline V gene sequence: CDR1 LGHNA, CDR2 YSLEER. The CDR3 nucleotides read TGCGCCAGCAGCCAAGGGGGCGGGAAGGAAGCTTTCTTT. It is translated as CASSQGGGKEAFF.

Regarding this clonotype: This could be a read error, since a much larger clone is one nucleotide away. The chain employs TRBV20-1 and TRBJ2-7; 9 bases align to TRBD2. CDR3 length: 14 residues. Germline assignment: CDR1 DFQATT and CDR2 SNEGSKA (reference sequence). Unmatched junction bases numbered 5, after V lost 1 base and J lost 4 bases. The CDR3 protein is CSARGSTSGYEQYF. The CDR3 nucleotides read TGCAGTGCTAGAGGTAGCACTAGCGGGTACGAGCAGTACTTC.

Concerning this clonotype: A read error may explain this, as a much larger clone is one base away. The genes are TRBV7-6 and TRBJ2-7; D is undetermined. In germline, CDR1 is SGHVS, CDR2 FNYEAQ. The CDR3 has 18 residues. V shed 5 bases and J shed 4 bases, with 27 bases lying between them. The CDR3 region is CASSPWIGPLATSYEQYF. The CDR3 DNA sequence: TGTGCCAGCAGCCCTTGGATCGGGCCACTTGCGACAAGTTACGAGCAGTACTTC.

On this clonotype: One end of the junction does not line up with germline, which may come from a read error. V is TRBV5-3 and J is TRBJ2-7; TRBD2 is a possible D gene (6 bases). TRBV5-3 is recorded as an ORF, its role being uncertain. The CDR3 is made up of 16 amino acids. CDR3 residues: CASSSPGWRSGIEQYF. In nucleotides, the CDR3 is TGTGCCAGCAGCTCTCCAGGATGGCGTAGCGGCATCGAGCAGTACTTC.

There are many counts of this clonotype. The rearrangement uses TRBV20-1 and TRBJ2-5, with D tentatively TRBD2 (6 bases). CDR3 length: 17 amino acids. Germline V gene sequence: CDR1 DFQATT, CDR2 SNEGSKA (reference sequence). Trimming left V 6 bases short and J 5 bases short, with 28 bases between. The CDR3 sequence is CSARDGTDGQRWETQYF. CDR3 DNA sequence: TGCAGTGCCCGAGACGGGACTGACGGGCAGCGCTGGGAGACCCAGTACTTC.

CDR3 residues: CASSQDRSSGSIDTQYF. As DNA, the CDR3 is TGCGCCAGCAGCCAAGATCGTAGTAGCGGGAGTATTGATACGCAGTATTTT. J is TRBJ2-3 and V is TRBV4-3; 9 nucleotides agree with TRBD2. V was clipped by 0 bases and J by 6 bases; unmatched bases: 10. The germline CDR1 and CDR2 sequences are LGHNA and YSLEER. This CDR3 spans 17 amino acids.

In its sample, this clonotype was seen a few times. The chain recombines TRBV5-6 with TRBJ2-1, with 9 bases matching TRBD2. This CDR3 contains 16 residues. J was trimmed by 0 bases and V by 0 bases; bases with no gene match: 1. The V gene's germline CDR1 is SGHDT and CDR2 YYEEEE. The CDR3 loop reads CASSLEREDSYNEQFF. The CDR3 DNA sequence: TGTGCCAGCAGCTTGGAGCGGGAGGACTCCTACAATGAGCAGTTCTTC.

As regards this clonotype: This may be a read error, as it is one base from a much larger clone. Without the conserved terminal phenylalanine or tryptophan, this CDR3 likely stems from a read error. It is unclear where the CDR3 begins or ends on the DNA, so no DNA is shown, and the CDR3 is as TCRdb lists it. J is TRBJ2-5 and V is TRBV21-1. TRBV21-1 is labeled a pseudogene. The CDR3 region is 9 residues in length, termini included. Here the CDR3 reads CAGQETQYL.

This clonotype was observed a handful of times. This sequence joins TRBV24-1 and TRBJ2-3; 10 nucleotides align to TRBD2. Germline V gives CDR1 KGHDR, CDR2 SFDVKD. The V segment lost 12 bases and the J segment 4 bases; nucleotides outside the gene matches: 15. The CDR3 is made up of 16 amino acids. The CDR3 spells CAVGETAGTSADTQYF. The CDR3, as DNA: TGTGCCGTCGGGGAGACCGCGGGGACTAGCGCAGATACGCAGTATTTT.